The TCR beta chain described here comes from a study of beta chain features in type 1 diabetes. At the level of the study: Age and gender were similar between patients and healthy donors, as were cell yields.

The entirety of the isolated RNA underwent reverse transcription, so expressed TCRB transcripts were sequenced. The table came from immunoSEQ multiplex PCR; TCRdb's copy has only in-frame clones and leaves some out. The top ten clones hold 0.017% of a sample with 300,000 to 450,000 clones, around 13% of them seen once. A note on this clone: The antigen is unknown.

The CDR3 length is 14 residues. The ends were cut back, 3 bases at V and 6 bases at J, with 15 bases in the middle. Germline V lookup: CDR1 LNHDA, CDR2 SQIVND (reference sequence). Study outcomes and limitations: Patients with type 1 diabetes showed fewer VDJ junction insertions and more deletions. A potential PCR bias toward shorter templates would be equal in patient and control samples. The cDNA sequencing approach could over-represent high-TCR-expressing cells.

Sequenced: naive CD4+ T cells from blood. The sequence was collected from a man between 18 and 29 years old in good health. V gene TRBV19 combines with J gene TRBJ2-7; maybe TRBD2 (6 bases). The CDR3 DNA follows: TGTGCCAGTAGTATGTCCGGGACTGGGGTCGAGCAGTACTTC. As protein: CASSMSGTGVEQYF.